This entry features one T cell receptor (beta chain) sequence. The antigen is undetermined. The trim removed 5 bases at V and 8 bases at J, leaving 11 bases unmatched. Germline V gene sequence: CDR1 SEHNR, CDR2 FQNEAQ (reference sequence). There are 17 residues in the CDR3. Several immunoSEQ plates received, in even portions, the genomic DNA of each subset. In the original analysis: With immunoSEQ giving junction-only sequences and no quality scores, filtering differed. This table comes from immunoSEQ multiplex PCR, and its TCRdb copy is limited to in-frame clones, with some not included. Clonal size and the V and J genes are those of that table, whereas D and trimming came from the DNA. The sample carries about 870,000 clones, roughly 92% recorded once. The data derive from a study of shared clonotypes between healthy human individuals. Study at large: Per-donor plates numbered three CD4 naive, three CD4 memory, two CD8 naive and one CD8 memory. Study outcomes and limitations: Non-shared clonotypes had lower generation probabilities than clonotypes shared by all four sorted-subset donors.

Naive CD8 cells lacked CD45RO and underwent positive selection for CCR7, leaving out terminally differentiated effector memory CD45RA+ cells. V is TRBV7-9 and J is TRBJ2-1, with 14 nucleotides matching TRBD2. This sequence originates from a man aged 25-40 years in good health. Input material: naive CD8+ T cells sorted from blood. CDR3 in DNA: TGTGCCAGCAGCCCCAGACTAGCGGGAGGGGGGGTGGATGAGCAGTTCTTC. Its protein is CASSPRLAGGGVDEQFF.